Sequencing of this T cell receptor beta chain was carried out in a study of beta chain features in type 1 diabetes. Study at large: Regarding age, gender and cell yields, patients proved similar to healthy donors. Findings of the study overall: Within the patient group, naive, central memory and Treg TCRB repertoires appeared more similar to each other than within healthy donors. A moderate, significant TCRB CDR3 shortening appeared in type 1 diabetes across four CD4+ subsets.

As every portion of the isolated RNA was reverse transcribed, the sequencing read expressed TCRB transcripts. There were several million reads on average in the naive, central memory and regulatory T cell samples. Clones were read by immunoSEQ multiplex PCR, and TCRdb kept only the in-frame ones, dropping some. The sample records roughly 100,000 clones, roughly 28% being singletons. This clone was seen a few times. Its cognate antigen is unknown. Stem cell-like memory, regulatory, central memory and naive CD4+ cells were sorted via CD45RO/CCR7/CD25/CD127/CD95/CD27. Sequencing was done on a sample of central memory CD4+ T cells from blood. The sequence derives from a woman aged 18-29 years with type 1 diabetes.

The CDR3 is CASRMDRGYNEQFF. DNA of the CDR3: TGTGCCAGCAGAATGGACAGGGGCTACAATGAGCAGTTCTTC. J is TRBJ2-1 and V is TRBV11-3, with TRBD1 matching 9 bases. V trimming: 6 bases; J trimming: 3 bases; junction bases outside the gene matches: 3. Germline loops: CDR1 SGHNT, CDR2 YENEEA. The CDR3 totals 14 residues.